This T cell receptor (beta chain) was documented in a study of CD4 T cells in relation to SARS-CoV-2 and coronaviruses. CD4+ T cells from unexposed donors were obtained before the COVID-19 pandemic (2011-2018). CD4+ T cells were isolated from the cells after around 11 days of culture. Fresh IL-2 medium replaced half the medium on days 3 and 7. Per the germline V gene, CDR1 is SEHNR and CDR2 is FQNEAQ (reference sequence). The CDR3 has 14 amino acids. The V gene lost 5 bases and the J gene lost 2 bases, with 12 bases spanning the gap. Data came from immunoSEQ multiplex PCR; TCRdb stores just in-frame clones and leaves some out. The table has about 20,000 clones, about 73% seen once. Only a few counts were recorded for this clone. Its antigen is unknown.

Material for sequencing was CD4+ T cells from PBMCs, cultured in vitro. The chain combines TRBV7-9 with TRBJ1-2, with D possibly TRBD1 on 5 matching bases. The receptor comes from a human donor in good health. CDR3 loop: CASSPTGGNYGYTF. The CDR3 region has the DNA TGTGCCAGCAGCCCCACGGGGGGGAACTATGGCTACACCTTC.